The 27 T cell receptor beta chains presented below share a single source sample, sequenced in a study of blood T cells in healthy people across ages (dated by TCRdb to about 2015). The library was generated by 5' RACE. The reads were generated on an Illumina HiSeq 2500. A second roughly 6 to 12 cycle PCR used a sample-barcoded 5' primer and a J-beta primer mix. TCRdb ran its own pipeline on the public reads, namely fastp trimming at Q25 and MiXCR clone calling, and kept in-frame beta chains. Rows with one shared CDR3 protein collapse into an entry with the most common genes and DNA. The sample yields around 900,000 distinct CDR3 sequences; more than 25% were counted once. The top ten clones comprise roughly a sixth of the sample. The sample was blood. The receptors come from an elderly woman in good health.

This clonotype came up once. The rearrangement uses TRBV20-1 and TRBJ2-7; D perhaps matches TRBD1 (6 bases). V was trimmed by 3 bases and J by 1 base, leaving 7 bases between them. There are 12 residues in the CDR3. Germline-derived CDR1 and CDR2 are DFQATT and SNEGSKA (reference sequence). The CDR3 loop is CSASGQSYEQYF. As DNA, the CDR3 is TGCAGTGCTAGTGGACAGTCCTACGAGCAGTACTTC.

This clonotype was detected only a few times. The rearrangement links TRBV6-6 to TRBJ1-5, with D uncertain. V dropped 0 bases and J dropped 4 bases, with 16 bases sitting between them. Germline V gene sequence: CDR1 MNHNY, CDR2 SVGAGI (reference sequence). CDR3 length equals 17 residues. The CDR3 DNA reads as TGTGCCAGCAGTTACTCCGGTCAGGCTGGTCGAAATCAGCCCCAGCATTTT. Protein sequence: CASSYSGQAGRNQPQHF.

Comment on this clonotype: At one end the junction does not follow the germline gene, possibly because of a read error. The genes are TRBV7-6 and TRBJ2-1; D remains ambiguous. CDR1 SGHVS and CDR2 FNYEAQ come from the germline V gene. CDR3 length: 12 residues. CDR3 sequence: CAGSKYSNEQFF. The CDR3 DNA follows: TGTGCCGGCAGCAAGTATAGCAATGAGCAGTTCTTC.

The sample holds a few counts of this clonotype. J is TRBJ1-2 and V is TRBV2; 9 bases line up with TRBD1. The CDR3 is 14 residues long. Germline-derived CDR1 and CDR2 are SNHLY and FYNNEI. Trimming at V came to 6 bases and at J to 1 base, leaving 3 bases not matched to a gene. CDR3 loop: CASRNRGLNYGYTF. CDR3 coding DNA: TGTGCCAGCAGAAACAGGGGGCTTAACTATGGCTACACCTTC.

This clonotype was picked up a small number of times. The rearrangement links TRBV4-1 to TRBJ1-2, with a possible D match to TRBD1 (6 bases). CDR3 length: 15 residues. Per the germline V gene, CDR1 is MGHRA and CDR2 is YSYEKL. Trimming cost V 1 base and J 3 bases, with 12 bases left between them. The CDR3: CASSQVSGGDYGYTF. CDR3 bases: TGCGCCAGCAGCCAAGTTTCGGGGGGCGACTATGGCTACACCTTC.

The chain carries TRBV10-3 and TRBJ2-1, with 12 bases aligning to TRBD2. There are 14 residues in the CDR3. With 8 bases clipped from V and 9 bases from J, the junction kept 8 bases outside the gene matches. The germline gives CDR1 ENHRY, CDR2 SYGVKD. The CDR3 sequence is CAIRLAGGHSEQFF. The DNA of the CDR3 is TGTGCCATCCGGCTAGCGGGGGGGCATAGTGAGCAGTTCTTC.

V gene TRBV2 combines with J gene TRBJ1-6; a possible D gene is TRBD1 (6 bases). From germline, CDR1 is SNHLY and CDR2 FYNNEI. The CDR3 covers 16 residues. V lost 2 bases and J 6 bases, leaving 14 bases between the germline ends. The DNA of the CDR3 is TGTGCCAGCAGTGAAACGGGTAGGGGGGTTAATTCACCCCTCCACTTT. Encoded protein: CASSETGRGVNSPLHF.

In this sample, this clonotype turned up many times. V is TRBV3-1 and J is TRBJ1-2, with 7 bases identical to TRBD1. Losses at the gene ends were 4 bases for V and 2 bases for J; bases not matched to a gene: 4. The germline V gene has CDR1 LGHDT and CDR2 YNNKEL (reference sequence). This CDR3 spans 14 amino acids. The chain's CDR3 is CASSPQQGNYGYTF. DNA of the CDR3: TGTGCCAGCAGCCCTCAACAGGGGAACTATGGCTACACCTTC. Drawing the rest from reference TRBV3-1 and TRBJ1-2, the complete variable domain is DTAVSQTPKYLVTQMGNDKSIKCEQNLGHDTMYWYKQDSKKFLKIMFSYNNKELIINETVPNRFSPKSPDKAHLNLHINSLELGDSAVYFCASSPQQGNYGYTFGSGTRLTVV.

In this sample, this clonotype turned up a few times. The rearrangement links TRBV6-2 or TRBV6-3 to TRBJ1-2; 11 bases fit TRBD1. The CDR3 covers 15 residues. Germline values: CDR1 MNHEY, CDR2 SVGEGT. The ends lost 8 bases at V and 2 bases at J; junction bases unmatched: 7. The CDR3, as DNA: TGTGCCAGCGGCGGACAGGGGGCCTTAAACTATGGCTACACCTTC. It translates to CASGGQGALNYGYTF.

This clonotype was counted a few times. One end of the junction is discordant with germline, which a read error may explain. The chain uses TRBV7-9 and TRBJ2-6; tentative D call: TRBD1 (5 bases). This CDR3 region has 16 residues. CDR1 SEHNR and CDR2 FQNEAQ come from the germline V gene (reference sequence). The CDR3 DNA reads as TGTGCCAGCAGGGGAATTTCGGGTGCTGGGGCCAACGTCCGGACTTTC. Protein sequence: CASRGISGAGANVRTF. The full variable domain, with the rest looked up from reference TRBV7-9 and TRBJ2-6, is DTGVSQNPRHKITKRGQNVTFRCDPISEHNRLYWYRQTLGQGPEFLTYFQNEAQLEKSRLLSDRFSAERPKGSFSTLEIQRTEQGDSAMYLCASRGISGAGANVRTFGAGSRLTVL.

On this clonotype: A clone one base away is much larger, so this may be a read error. V is TRBV6-2 or TRBV6-3 and J is TRBJ2-1; D gene uncertain. Germline lookup yields CDR1 MNHEY and CDR2 SVGEGT. The CDR3 extends over 15 amino acids. Trimming removed 4 bases at V and 4 bases at J, with 14 bases between. The CDR3 spells CASSFRSGQYNEQFF. CDR3 DNA: TGTGCCAGCAGTTTTCGGTCGGGTCAATACAATGAGCAGTTCTTC.

In its sample, this clonotype was seen many times. This chain links TRBV12-3 or TRBV12-4 with TRBJ1-1, with D uncertain. The CDR3 contains 14 residues. Between the trimmed V and J ends, which lost 3 bases and 4 bases, there was a span of 12 bases. CDR3: CASSFTGSPTEAFF. In nucleotides, the CDR3 is TGTGCCAGCAGTTTCACGGGCTCTCCCACTGAAGCTTTCTTT.

As to this clonotype: A much bigger clone sits one base away, suggesting this may be a read error. This chain connects TRBV20-1 to TRBJ2-3, with 7 bases matching TRBD2. J lost 4 bases, V lost 6 bases, and 10 bases had no gene match. This CDR3 is 14 amino acids long. Germline V gene lookup returns CDR1 DFQATT and CDR2 SNEGSKA (reference sequence). This CDR3 reads CSARLAGGADTQYF. CDR3 DNA: TGCAGTGCCAGACTAGCTGGTGGGGCAGATACGCAGTATTTT.

This clonotype came up many times. The J gene is TRBJ2-7, the V gene TRBV6-7; D call uncertain. TRBV6-7 is classed as an ORF, of uncertain function. This CDR3 is built from 14 residues. With 2 bases removed from V and 1 base from J, the gap between germline ends came to 9 bases. The CDR3 sequence is CASSYLDPSYEQYF. The CDR3 DNA is TGTGCCAGCAGTTACCTAGATCCTTCCTACGAGCAGTACTTC.

This clonotype was found many times. The V gene is TRBV6-5, the J gene TRBJ2-1; the D is unclear. Per germline, CDR1 MNHEY and CDR2 SVGAGI. The length of the CDR3 is 14 residues. V lost 7 bases, J lost 0 bases, and 10 bases lay in between. The CDR3 region has the DNA TGTGCCAGCACCGGGTCCAGCTCCTACAATGAGCAGTTCTTC. This translates into CASTGSSSYNEQFF.

This clonotype was detected many times. The rearrangement joins TRBV6-2 or TRBV6-3 to TRBJ2-1; D may be TRBD2 (5 bases). V lost 5 bases, J lost 10 bases, and 12 bases lay in between. Germline V CDR1 and CDR2: MNHEY, SVGEGT. The CDR3 covers 12 residues. Written as DNA, the CDR3 is TGTGCCAGCAGTCCCGGACTGGGAGAGCAGTTCTTC. Translating gives CASSPGLGEQFF.

V is TRBV19 and J is TRBJ2-2; D is perhaps TRBD1 (6 bases). CDR1 is LNHDA, CDR2 SQIVND, per germline (reference sequence). V lost 4 bases and J lost 3, with 12 bases in between. CDR3 size: 15 residues. DNA of the CDR3: TGTGCCAGTAGTAGGGACCAGGGGTACACCGGGGAGCTGTTTTTT. It specifies CASSRDQGYTGELFF.

This clonotype was observed at least ten times. The chain uses TRBV6-2 or TRBV6-3 and TRBJ2-1, with 8 positions matching TRBD1. Germline lookup yields CDR1 MNHEY and CDR2 SVGEGT. V trimming: 2 bases; J trimming: 6 bases; junction bases outside the gene matches: 9. This CDR3 has 16 amino acids. Here the CDR3 DNA reads TGTGCCAGCAGTTACGCCCCCTTGACAGGGGTCAATGAGCAGTTCTTC. As protein: CASSYAPLTGVNEQFF.

A note on this clonotype: Being one base from a much bigger clone, this may be a read error. This rearrangement joins TRBV12-3 or TRBV12-4 to TRBJ1-5; D ambiguous. This CDR3 is built from 15 residues. Written as DNA, the CDR3 is TGTGCCGGCAGTTTATCCGGCAGGAGCAATCAGCCCCAGCATTTT. Translating it yields CAGSLSGRSNQPQHF.

The rearrangement joins TRBV14 to TRBJ1-4; D gene uncertain. Germline V gene lookup returns CDR1 SGHDN and CDR2 FVKESK. Trimming pared 4 bases from V and 8 bases from J, leaving 14 bases between. The CDR3 has 14 residues. The CDR3: CASSPHRGVEKLFF. The CDR3 DNA follows: TGTGCCAGCAGCCCCCACAGAGGTGTCGAAAAACTGTTTTTT.

This chain uses TRBV12-3 or TRBV12-4 with TRBJ2-2; D ambiguous. The CDR3 length is 14 residues. Deletions cut 3 bases from V and 8 bases from J, with 13 bases between. CDR3 sequence: CASSLGVGTGELFF. The CDR3 nucleotides read TGTGCCAGCAGTTTGGGTGTGGGCACTGGGGAGCTGTTTTTT.

This chain links TRBV27 with TRBJ2-5, with 7 bases matching TRBD2. Unmatched junction bases numbered 5, after V lost 4 bases and J lost 3 bases. The germline V gene encodes CDR1 MNHEY and CDR2 SMNVEV (reference sequence). The CDR3 contains 14 residues. This chain's CDR3 is CASSSWGGEETQYF. The CDR3, as DNA: TGTGCCAGCAGTTCATGGGGGGGGGAAGAGACCCAGTACTTC.

A few counts support this clonotype. This chain links TRBV6-2 or TRBV6-3 with TRBJ1-2; 7 bases agree with TRBD1. V was clipped by 0 bases and J by 2 bases; unmatched bases: 6. Germline-derived CDR1 and CDR2 are MNHEY and SVGEGT. The CDR3 runs to 16 residues. CDR3 in amino acids: CASSYSRQGPNYGYTF. For the CDR3, the DNA is TGTGCCAGCAGTTACTCTCGACAGGGCCCAAACTATGGCTACACCTTC.

On this clonotype itself: Possible read error: a much larger clone is one base away. The genes are TRBV6-5 and TRBJ2-4, with 8 nucleotides matching TRBD2. The tail of the sequence fits TRBJ2-7 better, so the J call may be wrong. The germline gives CDR1 MNHEY, CDR2 SVGAGI. CDR3 length equals 15 residues. Here the CDR3 reads CASRDSGAGNYEQYF. In DNA, the CDR3 is TGTGCCAGCAGAGATAGCGGGGCAGGGAACTACGAGCAGTACTTC.

This clonotype was counted many times. The CDR3 is CASRLGVETQYF. CDR3 DNA: TGCGCCAGCAGACTGGGGGTAGAGACCCAGTACTTC. The rearrangement uses TRBV5-1 and TRBJ2-5, with D perhaps matching TRBD1 or TRBD2 (5 bases each). Trimming removed 5 bases from V and 4 bases from J, with 9 bases in between. Germline values: CDR1 SGHRS, CDR2 YFSETQ. The CDR3 totals 12 residues.

The chain links TRBV15 to TRBJ2-3; D is unclear. This CDR3 spans 14 amino acids. Trimming took off 1 base at V and 8 bases at J, with 13 bases between the two ends. Germline-derived CDR1 and CDR2 are LNHNV and YYDKDF (reference sequence). The CDR3 loop is CATSRGLERGTQYF. CDR3 in DNA: TGTGCCACCAGCAGAGGCCTAGAGCGAGGTACGCAGTATTTT.

This clonotype was observed a few times. The chain has TRBV12-3 or TRBV12-4 and TRBJ1-5, with D tentatively TRBD1 (6 bases). V lost 4 bases and J lost 0, with 19 bases in between. The CDR3 length is 18 residues. Here the CDR3 DNA reads TGTGCCAGCAGTTGGGGCAGGGGCGGGTTGTATAGCAATCAGCCCCAGCATTTT. It codes for CASSWGRGGLYSNQPQHF.